Sequencing of this T cell receptor beta chain was carried out in a study of shared clonotypes between healthy human individuals. Method: immunoSEQ multiplex PCR; TCRdb's copy keeps in-frame clones and lacks some. The profile covers approximately 2.5 million clones, with 90% to 95% appearing a single time and 0.11% to 0.15% taken by the ten largest. In this sample, this clone turned up a few times. There are 15 residues in the CDR3. Germline V CDR1 and CDR2: GTSNPN, SVGIG (reference sequence). The V and J ends lost 0 bases and 10 bases respectively, with 18 bases between them. The TCR comes from a young man in good health. J is TRBJ1-4 and V is TRBV30; D gene unclear. The sample taken for sequencing was naive CD4+ T cells sorted from blood. Subset meaning: CD45RA+ positively selected. CDR3: CAWSVSKGDFGKLFF. The CDR3 DNA follows: TGTGCCTGGAGTGTATCAAAAGGAGATTTCGGAAAACTGTTTTTT.